This T cell receptor (beta chain) was identified during a study of T cells in localized non-small cell lung cancer. Study-wide results and caveats: Out of the top 100 tumor clones, a median approximately 50 were seen in adjacent lung. Heterogeneity remains possible because sequencing was limited to only one tumor region. Adjacent uninvolved lung had the highest clonality, suggesting focused antigen responses.

Worth noting for this clone: Antigen: not known.

V shed 2 bases and J shed 1 base, with 14 bases lying between them. There are 16 residues in the CDR3. From germline, CDR1 is MNHNS and CDR2 SASEGT. Clones were sequenced by immunoSEQ multiplex PCR, and TCRdb holds only the in-frame ones, with some missing. This table holds about 59,000 clones, about 90% found once. The source of this sequence is a woman aged 40-69 years with stage I lung adenocarcinoma. Sequences were derived from peripheral blood, sampled before any cancer treatment. The chain joins TRBV6-1 to TRBJ1-1; perhaps TRBD1 as D (5 bases). CDR3 nucleotide sequence: TGTGCCAGCAGTGAAACCGTGGGGGGGTCGAACACTGAAGCTTTCTTT. As protein: CASSETVGGSNTEAFF.